This TCR beta chain was recovered during a study of blood T cell repertoires in COVID-19. The wider study: The United States, Italy and Spain provided the acute and convalescent COVID-19 samples.

Assay used: immunoSEQ multiplex PCR; TCRdb lists only in-frame clones, some missing. The sample has approximately 210,000 clones, 89% seen once. Sequenced sample: peripheral blood. The clonotype originates from a woman in her thirties or forties with acute or convalescent COVID-19.

The CDR3 is CASSFRDTGSATEAFF. CDR3 nucleotide sequence: TGTGCCAGCAGCTTTCGAGACACAGGGTCCGCCACTGAAGCTTTCTTT. The chain carries TRBV11-2 and TRBJ1-1, with D perhaps matching TRBD1 (6 bases). Trimming shortened V by 3 bases and J by 4 bases, and 18 bases separated the two germline ends. The germline V gene has CDR1 SGHAT and CDR2 FQNNGV. This CDR3 contains 16 residues.